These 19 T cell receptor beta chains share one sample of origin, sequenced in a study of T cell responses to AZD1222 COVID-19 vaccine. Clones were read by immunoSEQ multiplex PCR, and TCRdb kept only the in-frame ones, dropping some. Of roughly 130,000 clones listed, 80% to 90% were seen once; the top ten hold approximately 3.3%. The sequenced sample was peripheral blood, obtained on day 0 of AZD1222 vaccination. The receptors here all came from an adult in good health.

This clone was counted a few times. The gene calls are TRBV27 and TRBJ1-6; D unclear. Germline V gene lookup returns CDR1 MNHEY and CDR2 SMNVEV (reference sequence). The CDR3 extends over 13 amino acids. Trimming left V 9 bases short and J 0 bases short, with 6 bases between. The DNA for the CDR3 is TGTGCCAGTTCCAGCTCCTATAATTCACCCCTCCACTTT. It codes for CASSSSYNSPLHF.

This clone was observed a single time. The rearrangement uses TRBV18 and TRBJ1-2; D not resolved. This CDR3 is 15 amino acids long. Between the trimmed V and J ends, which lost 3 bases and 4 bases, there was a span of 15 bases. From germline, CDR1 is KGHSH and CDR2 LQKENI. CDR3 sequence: CASSPEPRVFYGYTF. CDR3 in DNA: TGTGCCAGCTCACCCGAACCAAGAGTGTTCTATGGCTACACCTTC.

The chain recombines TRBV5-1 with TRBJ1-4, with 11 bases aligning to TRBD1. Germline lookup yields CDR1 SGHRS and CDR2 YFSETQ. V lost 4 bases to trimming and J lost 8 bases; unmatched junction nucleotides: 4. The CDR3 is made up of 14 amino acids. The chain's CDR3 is CASSPGTGGEKLFF. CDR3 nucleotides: TGCGCCAGCAGCCCCGGGACAGGGGGAGAAAAACTGTTTTTT.

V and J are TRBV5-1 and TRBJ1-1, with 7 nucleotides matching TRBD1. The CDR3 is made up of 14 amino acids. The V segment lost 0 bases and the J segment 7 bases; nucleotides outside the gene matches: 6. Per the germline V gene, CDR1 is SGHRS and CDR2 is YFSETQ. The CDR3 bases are TGCGCCAGCAGCTTGGCGCCAGGGGGACATGAAGCTTTCTTT. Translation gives CASSLAPGGHEAFF.

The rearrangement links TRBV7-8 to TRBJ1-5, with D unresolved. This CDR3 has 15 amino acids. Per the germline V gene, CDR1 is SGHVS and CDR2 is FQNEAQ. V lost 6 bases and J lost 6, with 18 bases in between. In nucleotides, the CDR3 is TGTGCCAGCAGGGAGGGAGGAGAGTTATTTCAGCCCCAGCATTTT. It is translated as CASREGGELFQPQHF.

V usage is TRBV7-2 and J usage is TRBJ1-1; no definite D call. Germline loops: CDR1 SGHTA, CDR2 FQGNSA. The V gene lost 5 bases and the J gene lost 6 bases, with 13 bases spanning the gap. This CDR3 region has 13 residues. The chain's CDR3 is CASSPLVPPEAFF. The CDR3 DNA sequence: TGTGCCAGCAGCCCATTAGTCCCCCCTGAAGCTTTCTTT. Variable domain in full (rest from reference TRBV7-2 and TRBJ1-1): GAGVSQSPSNKVTEKGKDVELRCDPISGHTALYWYRQSLGQGLEFLIYFQGNSAPDKSGLPSDRFSAERTGGSVSTLTIQRTQQEDSAVYLCASSPLVPPEAFFGQGTRLTVV.

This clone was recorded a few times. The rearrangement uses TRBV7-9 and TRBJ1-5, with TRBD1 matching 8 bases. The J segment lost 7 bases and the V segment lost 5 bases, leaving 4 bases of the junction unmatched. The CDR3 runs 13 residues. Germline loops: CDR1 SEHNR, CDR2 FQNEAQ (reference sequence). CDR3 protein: CASSRTGWQPQHF. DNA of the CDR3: TGTGCCAGCAGCCGGACAGGGTGGCAGCCCCAGCATTTT.

The CDR3 bases are TGCGCCAGCAGCCAAGTGGCCGGCCGAAACACTGAAGCTTTCTTT. Translated, it gives CASSQVAGRNTEAFF. The gene calls are TRBV4-1 and TRBJ1-1; no clear D gene. The germline V gene encodes CDR1 MGHRA and CDR2 YSYEKL. With 1 base removed from V and 2 bases from J, the gap between germline ends came to 11 bases. The CDR3 is 15 amino acids.

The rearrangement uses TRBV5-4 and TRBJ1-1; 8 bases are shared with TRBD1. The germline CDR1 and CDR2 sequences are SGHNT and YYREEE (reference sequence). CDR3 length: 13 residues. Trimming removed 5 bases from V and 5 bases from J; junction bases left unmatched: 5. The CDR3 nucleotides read TGTGCCAGCAGTGACAGGGGAAGAACTGAAGCTTTCTTT. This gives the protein CASSDRGRTEAFF.

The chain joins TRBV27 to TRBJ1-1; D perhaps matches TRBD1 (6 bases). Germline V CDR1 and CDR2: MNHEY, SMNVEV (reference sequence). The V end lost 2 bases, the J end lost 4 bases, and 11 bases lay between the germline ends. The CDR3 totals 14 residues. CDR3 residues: CASSLDGGRTEAFF. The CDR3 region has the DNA TGTGCCAGCAGTTTAGACGGGGGGCGCACTGAAGCTTTCTTT.

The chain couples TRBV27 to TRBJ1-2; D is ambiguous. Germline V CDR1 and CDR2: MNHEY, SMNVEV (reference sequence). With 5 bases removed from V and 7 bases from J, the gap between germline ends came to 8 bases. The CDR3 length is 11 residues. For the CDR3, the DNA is TGTGCCAGCAGTGGACCTCTTGGCTACACCTTC. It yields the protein CASSGPLGYTF.

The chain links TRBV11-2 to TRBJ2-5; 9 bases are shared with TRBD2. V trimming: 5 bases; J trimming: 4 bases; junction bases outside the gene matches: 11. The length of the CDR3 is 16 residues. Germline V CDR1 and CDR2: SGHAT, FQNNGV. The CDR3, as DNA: TGTGCCAGCAGCCGGCACGGGGTTAGCGGGGGAGAGACCCAGTACTTC. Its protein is CASSRHGVSGGETQYF.

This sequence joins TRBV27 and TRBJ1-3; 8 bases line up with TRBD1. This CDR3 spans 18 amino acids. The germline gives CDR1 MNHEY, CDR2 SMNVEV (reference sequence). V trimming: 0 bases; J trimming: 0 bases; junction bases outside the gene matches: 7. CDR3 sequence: CASSLSLRTGISGNTIYF. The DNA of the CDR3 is TGTGCCAGCAGTTTATCCCTCAGGACAGGGATCTCTGGAAACACCATATATTTT.

CDR3 DNA sequence: TGTGCCACCAGCAGAGAGATCACAGGACATGGCTACACCTTC. This sequence encodes CATSREITGHGYTF. The chain joins TRBV15 to TRBJ1-2; maybe TRBD1 (5 bases). The length of the CDR3 is 14 residues. Germline V gives CDR1 LNHNV, CDR2 YYDKDF (reference sequence). V was cut by 0 bases and J by 6 bases, with 11 bases left in between.

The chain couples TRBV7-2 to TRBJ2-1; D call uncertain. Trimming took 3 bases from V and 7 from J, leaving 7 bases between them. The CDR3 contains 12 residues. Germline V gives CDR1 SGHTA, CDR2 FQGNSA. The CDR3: CASSFGYNEQFF. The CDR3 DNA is TGTGCCAGCAGCTTTGGGTATAATGAGCAGTTCTTC.

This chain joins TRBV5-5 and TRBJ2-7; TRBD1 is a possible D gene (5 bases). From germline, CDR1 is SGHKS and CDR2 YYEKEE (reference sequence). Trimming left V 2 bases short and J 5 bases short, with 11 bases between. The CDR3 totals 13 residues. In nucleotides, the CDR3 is TGTGCCAGCAGCTTAGGGGCTTGGGACGAGCAGTACTTC. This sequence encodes CASSLGAWDEQYF.

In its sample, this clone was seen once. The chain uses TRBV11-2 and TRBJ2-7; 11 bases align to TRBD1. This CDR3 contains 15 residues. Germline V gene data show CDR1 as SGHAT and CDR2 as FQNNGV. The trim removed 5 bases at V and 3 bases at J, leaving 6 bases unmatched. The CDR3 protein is CASSGGQGDLYEQYF. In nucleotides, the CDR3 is TGTGCCAGCAGCGGGGGACAGGGGGATCTCTACGAGCAGTACTTC.

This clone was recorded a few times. The CDR3 reads CASSPGLSYEQYF. The DNA of the CDR3 is TGTGCCAGCAGCCCAGGACTATCCTACGAGCAGTACTTC. The chain uses TRBV4-2 and TRBJ2-7; possibly TRBD2 for D (6 bases). The CDR3 runs 13 residues. CDR1 is LGHNA, CDR2 YNFKEQ, per germline. The V end was cut by 4 bases, the J end by 1 base, with 8 bases between.

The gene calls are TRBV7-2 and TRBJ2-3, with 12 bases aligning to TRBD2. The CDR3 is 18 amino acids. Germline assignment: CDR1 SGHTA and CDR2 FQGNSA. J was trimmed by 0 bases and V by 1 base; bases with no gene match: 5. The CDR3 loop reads CASSLGLAGGISTDTQYF. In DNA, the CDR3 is TGTGCCAGCAGCTTAGGGCTAGCGGGAGGGATTAGCACAGATACGCAGTATTTT.